The 21 T cell receptor beta chains in this list originate from one sample, sequenced in a study of cytotoxic CD8 clonotypes in ibrutinib-treated CLL. Method: immunoSEQ multiplex PCR; TCRdb's copy keeps in-frame clones and lacks some. Here the sample spans 250,000 to 350,000 clones, around 76% being singletons. The sequences come from PBMCs, collected at disease progression, from a patient treated with ibrutinib. These receptors all come from a human donor with chronic lymphocytic leukemia.

V gene TRBV29-1 combines with J gene TRBJ2-5, with 8 bases identical to TRBD1. Losses at the gene ends were 3 bases for V and 2 bases for J; bases not matched to a gene: 2. The CDR3 is made up of 13 amino acids. From germline, CDR1 is SQVTM and CDR2 ANQGSEA. The CDR3 spells CSVDTGGQETQYF. CDR3 DNA: TGCAGCGTTGATACAGGGGGGCAAGAGACCCAGTACTTC.

This chain connects TRBV27 to TRBJ2-7; perhaps TRBD1 as D (5 bases). Deletions cut 7 bases from V and 1 base from J, with 14 bases between. The CDR3 spans 14 residues. Germline-derived CDR1 and CDR2 are MNHEY and SMNVEV (reference sequence). DNA of the CDR3: TGTGCCAGCACCCCTCGGGCAGGGTCCTACGAGCAGTACTTC. Translation gives CASTPRAGSYEQYF.

The chain combines TRBV2 with TRBJ2-3; tentatively, D is TRBD2 (6 bases). V was pared by 8 bases and J by 1 base, with 7 bases between. This CDR3 region has 12 residues. The germline V gene has CDR1 SNHLY and CDR2 FYNNEI. The CDR3 nucleotides are TGTGCCAGCTCGGGGGGCACAGATACGCAGTATTTT. This translates into CASSGGTDTQYF.

The rearrangement links TRBV14 to TRBJ2-7; D uncertain. V lost 3 bases to trimming and J lost 3 bases, with 9 bases between them. Germline V gene sequence: CDR1 SGHDN, CDR2 FVKESK. The CDR3 spans 13 residues. The CDR3 sequence is CASSHQWSYEQYF. In DNA form, the CDR3 reads TGTGCCAGCAGCCATCAGTGGAGCTACGAGCAGTACTTC.

The chain uses TRBV27 and TRBJ2-1, with D possibly being TRBD1 or TRBD2 (5 bases each). Trimming stripped 11 bases from V and 7 bases from J, with 18 bases between. The CDR3 contains 13 residues. Germline lookup yields CDR1 MNHEY and CDR2 SMNVEV (reference sequence). The CDR3 here is CAAAPGRTNEQFF. CDR3 nucleotides: TGTGCCGCAGCTCCGGGACGTACTAATGAGCAGTTCTTC.

The chain links TRBV28 to TRBJ1-2; D is perhaps TRBD1 (6 bases). The CDR3 spans 14 residues. Germline CDR1 reads MDHEN; CDR2 reads SYDVKM. Trimming took off 5 bases at V and 7 bases at J, with 17 bases between the two ends. The CDR3 protein is CASSPRGLGGGYTF. CDR3 nucleotide sequence: TGTGCCAGCAGTCCCAGGGGCCTGGGAGGTGGCTACACCTTC.

The chain couples TRBV18 to TRBJ2-2; TRBD2 matches at 11 bases. The CDR3 length is 16 residues. V was clipped by 2 bases and J by 4 bases; unmatched bases: 3. In germline, CDR1 is KGHSH, CDR2 LQKENI. The CDR3 nucleotides are TGTGCCAGCTCACCATTCCTAGCGGGGGGCACCGGGGAGCTGTTTTTT. Translation: CASSPFLAGGTGELFF.

This chain connects TRBV29-1 to TRBJ2-1; 9 nucleotides agree with TRBD1. Looked up from germline, CDR1 is SQVTM and CDR2 is ANQGSEA. V lost 4 bases, J lost 0 bases, and 4 bases stayed unmatched. The CDR3 has 15 residues. CDR3 bases: TGCAGCGTTGTAGGGACAGGGAACTCCTACAATGAGCAGTTCTTC. Its protein product is CSVVGTGNSYNEQFF.

This clone appeared many times. This sequence joins TRBV29-1 and TRBJ1-5; perhaps TRBD1 as D (5 bases). The germline gives CDR1 SQVTM, CDR2 ANQGSEA. The length of the CDR3 is 14 residues. Trimming removed 4 bases at V and 0 bases at J, with 10 bases between. DNA for the CDR3: TGCAGCGTTGGGGGCAGAACTAGCAATCAGCCCCAGCATTTT. This translates into CSVGGRTSNQPQHF.

V gene TRBV7-8 combines with J gene TRBJ2-2, with TRBD1 matching 7 bases. V lost 4 bases to trimming and J lost 2 bases; unmatched junction nucleotides: 7. CDR1 SGHVS and CDR2 FQNEAQ come from the germline V gene. The CDR3 consists of 16 residues. CDR3 sequence reads: CASSSSRDSNTGELFF. DNA for the CDR3: TGTGCCAGCAGCTCGAGCCGGGACAGTAACACCGGGGAGCTGTTTTTT.

This clone appeared a single time. The DNA for the CDR3 is TGTGCCAGCAGAACTCAGGGTACCGCCGGGGAGCTGTTTTTT. It codes for CASRTQGTAGELFF. The chain joins TRBV5-5 to TRBJ2-2; D is perhaps TRBD1 (5 bases). V dropped 5 bases and J dropped 6 bases, with 14 bases sitting between them. This CDR3 comprises 14 residues. Looked up from germline, CDR1 is SGHKS and CDR2 is YYEKEE (reference sequence).

This chain links TRBV19 with TRBJ2-5; 11 bases line up with TRBD1. Per germline, CDR1 LNHDA and CDR2 SQIVND (reference sequence). The length of the CDR3 is 14 residues. The ends lost 6 bases at V and 2 bases at J; junction bases unmatched: 2. CDR3 loop: CASRRDRGQETQYF. In DNA, the CDR3 is TGTGCCAGTAGGCGGGACAGGGGGCAAGAGACCCAGTACTTC.

The rearrangement joins TRBV29-1 to TRBJ2-7; TRBD1 matches at 7 bases. The CDR3 consists of 13 residues. Trimming cost V 4 bases and J 2 bases; bases outside gene matches: 5. CDR1 and CDR2 (germline): SQVTM, ANQGSEA. Written as DNA, the CDR3 is TGCAGCGTTGTTGAGGGGGCGGCCTACGAGCAGTACTTC. Translation: CSVVEGAAYEQYF.

The chain links TRBV9 to TRBJ2-1, with TRBD1 matching 8 bases. The V gene's germline CDR1 is SGDLS and CDR2 YYNGEE. V lost 0 bases, J lost 3 bases, and 2 bases stayed unmatched. CDR3 length: 15 amino acids. CDR3 loop: CASSVGDRSYNEQFF. The CDR3 nucleotides read TGTGCCAGCAGCGTAGGGGACAGGAGCTACAATGAGCAGTTCTTC.

The chain is built from TRBV10-3 and TRBJ1-2; a possible D gene is TRBD1 (6 bases). The V gene's germline CDR1 is ENHRY and CDR2 SYGVKD. This CDR3 is 14 amino acids long. The ends were cut back, 5 bases at V and 7 bases at J, with 17 bases in the middle. CDR3 residues: CAISRRGSGIGYTF. CDR3 DNA: TGTGCCATCAGTAGGAGGGGGAGCGGAATTGGCTACACCTTC.

The gene calls are TRBV19 and TRBJ1-5; D gene uncertain. Germline V lookup: CDR1 LNHDA, CDR2 SQIVND (reference sequence). The CDR3 has 13 amino acids. Trimming removed 6 bases at V and 5 bases at J, with 11 bases between. This CDR3 is CASSRDTHQPQHF. CDR3 DNA sequence: TGTGCCAGTAGCCGCGACACCCATCAGCCCCAGCATTTT.

This rearrangement joins TRBV28 to TRBJ1-5; D gene ambiguous. CDR1 and CDR2 (germline): MDHEN, SYDVKM. V was pared by 8 bases and J by 0 bases, with 2 bases between. The CDR3 length is 11 residues. CDR3 in amino acids: CASYSNQPQHF. Written as DNA, the CDR3 is TGTGCCAGCTATAGCAATCAGCCCCAGCATTTT.

This sequence joins TRBV5-1 and TRBJ2-1; a weak D match, TRBD2 (6 bases). This CDR3 contains 15 residues. Germline V lookup: CDR1 SGHRS, CDR2 YFSETQ. Trimming removed 4 bases from V and 1 base from J, with 12 bases in between. This CDR3 is CASSRDLLSYNEQFF. The CDR3 DNA is TGCGCCAGCAGCCGGGACTTACTATCCTACAATGAGCAGTTCTTC. The variable domain in full, with the rest retrieved from reference TRBV5-1 and TRBJ2-1, is KAGVTQTPRYLIKTRGQQVTLSCSPISGHRSVSWYQQTPGQGLQFLFEYFSETQRNKGNFPGRFSGRQFSNSRSEMNVSTLELGDSALYLCASSRDLLSYNEQFFGPGTRLTVL.

The chain combines TRBV2 with TRBJ2-1, with 10 bases matching TRBD1. This CDR3 comprises 10 residues. Germline V gene sequence: CDR1 SNHLY, CDR2 FYNNEI. The V gene end was trimmed by 8 bases and the J gene end by 15 bases; junction bases not matched to a gene: 4. The CDR3 DNA follows: TGTGCCAGCGGAGGGGACAGGGGGTTCTTC. This gives the protein CASGGDRGFF.

The chain has TRBV9 and TRBJ1-1; D ambiguous. The CDR3 loop spans 14 amino acids. The ends were cut back, 0 bases at V and 5 bases at J, with 11 bases in the middle. Germline values: CDR1 SGDLS, CDR2 YYNGEE. This CDR3 reads CASSVGLGRTEAFF. In nucleotides, the CDR3 is TGTGCCAGCAGCGTAGGTCTAGGGAGAACTGAAGCTTTCTTT.

The gene calls are TRBV5-4 and TRBJ1-2; D remains unclear. This CDR3 has 12 residues. Germline values: CDR1 SGHNT, CDR2 YYREEE (reference sequence). Deletions cut 0 bases from V and 4 bases from J, with 4 bases between. The CDR3 is CASSLGSYGYTF. The DNA of the CDR3 is TGTGCCAGCAGCTTGGGTTCCTATGGCTACACCTTC.